This entry features one TCR beta chain sequence. What it recognizes is unknown. V was pared by 1 base and J by 3 bases, with 3 bases of the junction left unmatched. The CDR3 covers 13 residues. Germline CDR1 reads SQVTM; CDR2 reads ANQGSEA. This sample is part of a study of cytomegalovirus exposure and HLA in healthy donors. Amplification used 60 Vbeta primers and 13 Jbeta primers. Profiling relied on immunoSEQ multiplex PCR, and the TCRdb table lists in-frame clones only, not all of them. The sample gives about 120,000 clones, 80% of which show up once; roughly 2.4% is in the top ten. Study outcomes and limitations: In a later analysis, specific HLA alleles were associated with around 17,000 TCR beta sequences at a 0.05 false discovery rate.

The chain joins TRBV29-1 to TRBJ2-7; 7 bases match TRBD1. The receptor's source is a man aged 25-45 years in good health and CMV-seronegative. The sequenced sample was PBMCs. The CDR3 sequence: CSVEGRGFYEQYF. The CDR3 region has the DNA TGCAGCGTTGAAGGCAGGGGGTTCTACGAGCAGTACTTC.